One and the same sample provided the 17 T cell receptor beta chains below, sequenced in a study of cytomegalovirus exposure and HLA in healthy donors. Primers for the PCR totalled 60 Vbeta and 13 Jbeta. Libraries were prepared by immunoSEQ multiplex PCR; TCRdb keeps only in-frame clonotypes and omits some of them. Reported are over 100,000 clones; the ten largest clones contain 1.5% to 2%. What was sequenced was PBMCs. These receptors were taken from a woman aged 40 to 50 in good health and CMV-seropositive.

The rearrangement links TRBV5-1 to TRBJ1-6; D gene unclear. The CDR3 totals 15 residues. CDR1 SGHRS and CDR2 YFSETQ come from the germline V gene. Trimming cost V 0 bases and J 9 bases, with 13 bases left between them. The CDR3 nucleotides are TGCGCCAGCAGCTTGGATACGGGAGGAAGTTCACCCCTCCACTTT. It specifies CASSLDTGGSSPLHF. Based on the CDR3 plus reference TRBV5-1 and TRBJ1-6, the full variable domain is KAGVTQTPRYLIKTRGQQVTLSCSPISGHRSVSWYQQTPGQGLQFLFEYFSETQRNKGNFPGRFSGRQFSNSRSEMNVSTLELGDSALYLCASSLDTGGSSPLHFGNGTRLTVT.

The rearrangement joins TRBV4-1 to TRBJ1-5; 7 positions agree with TRBD1. Trimming cost V 6 bases and J 7 bases; bases outside gene matches: 9. Germline V CDR1 and CDR2: MGHRA, YSYEKL. CDR3 size: 14 residues. CDR3 in amino acids: CASSRLQGLQPQHF. Here the CDR3 DNA reads TGCGCCAGCAGTCGCCTACAGGGGTTACAGCCCCAGCATTTT.

The rearrangement links TRBV4-1 to TRBJ1-2; 9 positions agree with TRBD1. J lost 3 bases, V lost 3 bases, and 5 bases had no gene match. The CDR3 totals 15 residues. CDR1 and CDR2 from the germline V gene are MGHRA and YSYEKL. The CDR3 reads CASSHTTGGDYGYTF. DNA of the CDR3: TGCGCCAGCAGCCATACGACAGGGGGTGACTATGGCTACACCTTC.

V and J are TRBV6-6 and TRBJ2-3; a weak D match, TRBD1 (5 bases). The CDR3 is 12 residues long. Germline V gene lookup returns CDR1 MNHNY and CDR2 SVGAGI (reference sequence). V dropped 7 bases and J dropped 3 bases, with 8 bases sitting between them. This CDR3 is CASTQGTDTQYF. The CDR3 coding sequence is TGTGCCAGCACCCAGGGAACAGATACGCAGTATTTT.

The chain combines TRBV9 with TRBJ2-2, with D possibly being TRBD2 (5 bases). CDR3 size: 18 residues. From germline, CDR1 is SGDLS and CDR2 YYNGEE. Trimming took off 4 bases at V and 0 bases at J, with 19 bases between the two ends. The DNA for the CDR3 is TGTGCCAGCAGCCCACACATCCCGGAGGTCACGAACACCGGGGAGCTGTTTTTT. This encodes CASSPHIPEVTNTGELFF.

CDR3 nucleotide sequence: TGCAGCGTTGAGGGGACAGGGGCTGAAGCTTTCTTT. This sequence encodes CSVEGTGAEAFF. J is TRBJ1-1 and V is TRBV29-1, with TRBD1 matching over 10 bases. Trimming at V came to 3 bases and at J to 6 bases, leaving 1 base not matched to a gene. Germline assignment: CDR1 SQVTM and CDR2 ANQGSEA. CDR3 length equals 12 residues.

The CDR3 bases are TGCGCCAGCAGGTTCCGGGACAATTACAATGAGCAGTTCTTC. Amino acids: CASRFRDNYNEQFF. V usage is TRBV5-1 and J usage is TRBJ2-1; possible D gene TRBD1, 6 bases. V gave up 5 bases and J gave up 4 bases, with 13 bases separating them. From germline, CDR1 is SGHRS and CDR2 YFSETQ. This CDR3 is built from 14 residues.

This rearrangement joins TRBV9 to TRBJ1-2; possible D gene TRBD1, 5 bases. The ends were cut back, 0 bases at V and 8 bases at J, with 14 bases in the middle. The CDR3 length is 14 residues. In germline, CDR1 is SGDLS, CDR2 YYNGEE. The DNA for the CDR3 is TGTGCCAGCAGCGTAGTTGGGACGGGAGGCGGCTACACCTTC. The encoded protein is CASSVVGTGGGYTF.

As regards this clone: The same CDR3 also results from other DNA sequences found in this sample. The chain links TRBV6-6 to TRBJ1-1; a weak D match, TRBD1 (5 bases). The CDR3 consists of 12 residues. Looked up from germline, CDR1 is MNHNY and CDR2 is SVGAGI (reference sequence). Trimming shortened V by 3 bases and J by 9 bases, and 11 bases separated the two germline ends. The DNA of the CDR3 is TGTGCCAGCAGTTATGAGGGGACTAAAGCTTTCTTT. This encodes CASSYEGTKAFF.

This rearrangement joins TRBV6-5 to TRBJ2-3; D is perhaps TRBD2 (6 bases). CDR1 and CDR2 (germline): MNHEY, SVGAGI. The V end was cut by 6 bases, the J end by 1 base, with 8 bases between. The length of the CDR3 is 13 residues. The CDR3 sequence: CASSQRGTDTQYF. CDR3 DNA sequence: TGTGCCAGCAGCCAGCGGGGCACAGATACGCAGTATTTT.

The rearrangement joins TRBV7-2 to TRBJ2-5, with 12 bases aligning to TRBD2. Germline assignment: CDR1 SGHTA and CDR2 FQGNSA. The CDR3 contains 15 residues. V dropped 4 bases and J dropped 5; count of bases not matched to a gene: 5. The CDR3, as DNA: TGTGCCAGCAGCTCGCTAGCGGGAGGGGTGGAGACCCAGTACTTC. It specifies CASSSLAGGVETQYF.

V and J are TRBV27 and TRBJ2-5; 8 bases fit TRBD1. CDR1 MNHEY and CDR2 SMNVEV come from the germline V gene (reference sequence). After removal of 6 bases from V and 1 base from J, the junction contained 7 bases not matched to a gene. The CDR3 is 15 residues long. The CDR3 DNA sequence: TGTGCCAGCAGCCCATTCCAGGGGGCCCAAGAGACCCAGTACTTC. Translated, it gives CASSPFQGAQETQYF.

V gene TRBV29-1 combines with J gene TRBJ2-2, with 9 bases fitting TRBD2. Germline V gene lookup returns CDR1 SQVTM and CDR2 ANQGSEA. This CDR3 is built from 14 residues. With 6 bases clipped from V and 5 bases from J, the junction kept 7 bases outside the gene matches. The DNA for the CDR3 is TGCAGCGTCGGCTTCAGCGGGAGGACCGGGGAGCTGTTTTTT. This codes for CSVGFSGRTGELFF.

V is TRBV10-2 and J is TRBJ1-5; the D gene is possibly TRBD1 (5 bases). Germline V gene lookup returns CDR1 WSHSY and CDR2 SAAADI. V was shortened by 1 base and J by 0 bases, with 19 bases between the two germline ends. The CDR3 contains 19 residues. The CDR3 coding sequence is TGCGCCAGCAGTGAGTTGGGGGGGGAGTACGACTATAGCAATCAGCCCCAGCATTTT. Protein: CASSELGGEYDYSNQPQHF.

The rearrangement links TRBV28 to TRBJ2-7; D remains unclear. CDR3 length: 12 amino acids. Deletions cut 3 bases from V and 3 bases from J, with 6 bases between. Per germline, CDR1 MDHEN and CDR2 SYDVKM. The CDR3 here is CASSFQVYEQYF. The CDR3 DNA follows: TGTGCCAGCAGTTTTCAGGTCTACGAGCAGTACTTC.

This chain uses TRBV18 with TRBJ2-5; D remains ambiguous. TRBJ2-7 matches the DNA end more closely, so the J call is doubtful. The CDR3 spans 13 residues. The germline V gene has CDR1 KGHSH and CDR2 LQKENI. The CDR3 here is CASSKTRDYEQYF. The CDR3 nucleotides are TGTGCCAGCTCAAAGACAAGAGACTACGAGCAGTACTTC.

V and J are TRBV18 and TRBJ1-2, with a possible D match to TRBD1 (6 bases). Trimming stripped 6 bases from V and 4 bases from J, with 12 bases between. CDR1 is KGHSH and CDR2 is LQKENI in the germline V gene. The CDR3 runs 13 residues. This chain's CDR3 is CASSADSSYGYTF. The CDR3 DNA is TGTGCCAGCTCCGCGGACAGCTCCTATGGCTACACCTTC.